This passage covers 28 T cell receptor beta chains from one sample sequenced in a study of EBV T-cell therapy then PD-1 blockade in nasopharyngeal carcinoma. Their antigen targets remain unknown. Only in-frame clones appear in the TCRdb table, and some are missing; sequencing was by immunoSEQ multiplex PCR. The table has about 20,000 clones, around 84% seen once; the top ten hold approximately 34%. Time point reported: 266 days after commencement of treatment, after nivolumab therapy. Treatment given: AdE1-LMPpoly-expanded autologous EBV-specific T-cell therapy followed by anti-PD-1 nivolumab. The sample in question was CD8+ T cells from blood, obtained around day 240 from a patient whose treatment included autologous EBV-specific T cells and nivolumab. These receptors came from a man aged 40-55 years with nasopharyngeal carcinoma.

This chain uses TRBV27 with TRBJ1-5, with D maybe TRBD1 (5 bases). Germline V CDR1 and CDR2: MNHEY, SMNVEV (reference sequence). Trimming took off 1 base at V and 2 bases at J, with 9 bases between the two ends. The CDR3 has 15 amino acids. The CDR3 DNA is TGTGCCAGCAGTTTATTGGGGGTGGGCAATCAGCCCCAGCATTTT. This sequence encodes CASSLLGVGNQPQHF.

A note on this clone: The junction differs from germline at one of its ends, possibly a read error. The chain is built from TRBV9 and TRBJ1-2; D may be TRBD1 (5 bases). The CDR3 runs to 9 residues. Looked up from germline, CDR1 is SGDLS and CDR2 is YYNGEE. The CDR3 DNA reads as TGTGCCAGCAGAGAACAGGAGAGCTTC. Translating it yields CASREQESF.

This chain links TRBV5-6 with TRBJ1-1; the D gene is possibly TRBD1 (6 bases). The germline CDR1 and CDR2 sequences are SGHDT and YYEEEE. The CDR3 loop spans 11 amino acids. Deletions cut 2 bases from V and 10 bases from J, with 9 bases between. The CDR3 is CASSFGGVAFF. In DNA form, the CDR3 reads TGTGCCAGCAGCTTCGGGGGCGTAGCTTTCTTT.

The chain carries TRBV9 and TRBJ2-7; D unresolved. Trimming pared 0 bases from V and 3 bases from J, leaving 7 bases between. The CDR3 loop spans 13 amino acids. Germline loops: CDR1 SGDLS, CDR2 YYNGEE. DNA for the CDR3: TGTGCCAGCAGCGTAGGAGGTGACTACGAGCAGTACTTC. Translated, it gives CASSVGGDYEQYF.

The CDR3 sequence is CASRGTASGQTEAFF. For the CDR3, the DNA is TGTGCCAGCAGGGGGACTGCCTCAGGACAAACTGAAGCTTTCTTT. J is TRBJ1-1 and V is TRBV27; D possibly corresponds to TRBD1 (5 bases). Between the trimmed V and J ends, which lost 6 bases and 5 bases, there was a span of 19 bases. The germline gives CDR1 MNHEY, CDR2 SMNVEV (reference sequence). The CDR3 sequence is 15 residues long.

This chain uses TRBV6-5 with TRBJ2-7; D gene ambiguous. CDR3 length equals 13 residues. From germline, CDR1 is MNHEY and CDR2 SVGAGI. The V end lost 2 bases, the J end lost 4 bases, and 9 bases lay between the germline ends. The CDR3: CASSYRLGYEQYF. The CDR3 DNA reads as TGTGCCAGCAGTTACCGGCTGGGGTACGAGCAGTACTTC.

This chain joins TRBV4-2 and TRBJ2-1; 8 nucleotides line up with TRBD2. The germline V gene encodes CDR1 LGHNA and CDR2 YNFKEQ. This CDR3 spans 15 amino acids. V trimming: 4 bases; J trimming: 1 base; junction bases outside the gene matches: 3. The CDR3 reads CASSRTSGSYNEQFF. In DNA form, the CDR3 reads TGTGCCAGCAGCCGAACTAGCGGATCCTACAATGAGCAGTTCTTC.

This chain uses TRBV12-3 or TRBV12-4 with TRBJ1-4; D remains ambiguous. The ends were cut back, 6 bases at V and 8 bases at J, with 10 bases in the middle. This CDR3 comprises 12 residues. DNA of the CDR3: TGTGCCAGCAGCAACTCCCCAGAAAAACTGTTTTTT. Amino acids: CASSNSPEKLFF.

The chain recombines TRBV4-1 with TRBJ2-7, with 9 nucleotides matching TRBD2. The germline V gene has CDR1 MGHRA and CDR2 YSYEKL. V gave up 5 bases and J gave up 3 bases; unmatched junction bases: 8. The CDR3 is 15 amino acids. The CDR3 is CASSYRGSGGYEQYF. CDR3 nucleotides: TGCGCCAGCAGCTACCGGGGTAGCGGGGGCTACGAGCAGTACTTC.

V gene TRBV7-9 combines with J gene TRBJ1-1, with 9 positions matching TRBD1. CDR1 SEHNR and CDR2 FQNEAQ come from the germline V gene (reference sequence). The V gene end was trimmed by 10 bases and the J gene end by 1 base; junction bases not matched to a gene: 7. There are 14 residues in the CDR3. The CDR3 protein is CATRQGGWNTEAFF. The CDR3 coding sequence is TGTGCCACGCGACAGGGGGGCTGGAACACTGAAGCTTTCTTT.

The rearrangement joins TRBV9 to TRBJ2-5; 10 nucleotides align to TRBD2. J lost 1 base, V lost 5 bases, and 5 bases had no gene match. The CDR3 is made up of 15 amino acids. The germline gives CDR1 SGDLS, CDR2 YYNGEE. In nucleotides, the CDR3 is TGTGCCAGCAGTGAACTAGCGGGGACCCAAGAGACCCAGTACTTC. It specifies CASSELAGTQETQYF.

In its sample, this clone was seen once. This chain links TRBV5-3 with TRBJ1-3, with a tentative D call TRBD1 (6 bases). TRBV5-3 is an ORF; its function is uncertain. V was pared by 4 bases and J by 3 bases, with 11 bases between. The CDR3 totals 14 residues. The CDR3 DNA follows: TGTGCCAGAAGCCCACAGGGTTTTGGAAACACCATATATTTT. Protein: CARSPQGFGNTIYF.

The V gene is TRBV6-4, the J gene TRBJ1-1, with TRBD1 matching 8 bases. The CDR3 has 13 amino acids. With V trimmed by 10 bases and J by 4 bases, 8 bases remained unmatched. From germline, CDR1 is MRHNA and CDR2 SNTAGT. In nucleotides, the CDR3 is TGTGCCACCTCGGACAGGGAGGGCACTGAAGCTTTCTTT. Its protein product is CATSDREGTEAFF.

This rearrangement joins TRBV15 to TRBJ1-1; D may be TRBD1 (6 bases). The CDR3 runs 14 residues. The germline V gene has CDR1 LNHNV and CDR2 YYDKDF (reference sequence). Trimming removed 6 bases from V and 1 base from J, with 12 bases in between. The CDR3 loop reads CATSTDRTNTEAFF. For the CDR3, the DNA is TGTGCCACCAGTACCGACAGGACGAACACTGAAGCTTTCTTT.

This chain links TRBV27 with TRBJ2-5, with 7 bases matching TRBD1. The CDR3 covers 14 residues. Trimming at V came to 3 bases and at J to 1 base, leaving 2 bases not matched to a gene. CDR1 is MNHEY and CDR2 is SMNVEV in the germline V gene (reference sequence). CDR3 nucleotide sequence: TGTGCCAGCAGTTTCGGGGACAGCCAAGAGACCCAGTACTTC. Translating it yields CASSFGDSQETQYF.

This clone was counted a single time. This rearrangement joins TRBV10-1 to TRBJ1-2; D not certain. Germline CDR1 and CDR2: WNHNN and SYGVQD (reference sequence). The CDR3 runs to 14 residues. Trimming removed 11 bases from V and 0 bases from J, with 16 bases in between. The CDR3 protein is CAEPQRRANYGYTF. Written as DNA, the CDR3 is TGCGCCGAACCCCAGAGGAGGGCTAACTATGGCTACACCTTC.

V gene TRBV24-1 combines with J gene TRBJ2-1; D unresolved. Germline V lookup: CDR1 KGHDR, CDR2 SFDVKD. V gave up 7 bases and J gave up 8 bases, with 8 bases separating them. The CDR3 runs to 11 residues. The CDR3 nucleotides are TGTGCCACCAGCTTCTTCGATGAGCAGTTCTTC. It translates to CATSFFDEQFF.

V gene TRBV28 combines with J gene TRBJ1-1; D not certain. Trimming shortened V by 1 base and J by 6 bases, and 15 bases separated the two germline ends. The CDR3 runs 15 residues. Germline CDR1 MDHEN, CDR2 SYDVKM. The DNA of the CDR3 is TGTGCCAGCAGTTTATCGCGAAGGATAAGGTCTGAAGCTTTCTTT. Protein product: CASSLSRRIRSEAFF.

The chain employs TRBV9 and TRBJ1-1, with D unclear. Trimming left V 0 bases short and J 1 base short, with 4 bases between. Germline V gives CDR1 SGDLS, CDR2 YYNGEE. This CDR3 has 13 amino acids. The CDR3 loop reads CASSVGKNTEAFF. Written as DNA, the CDR3 is TGTGCCAGCAGCGTAGGCAAGAACACTGAAGCTTTCTTT.

This clone is termed medium-sized. The chain combines TRBV19 with TRBJ1-5; D remains ambiguous. Germline V gives CDR1 LNHDA, CDR2 SQIVND (reference sequence). This CDR3 contains 15 residues. Between the trimmed V and J ends, which lost 3 bases and 2 bases, there was a span of 11 bases. The CDR3 DNA reads as TGTGCCAGTAGTATGGCCTACTATGGCAATCAGCCCCAGCATTTT. Protein sequence: CASSMAYYGNQPQHF.

The V call is TRBV5-4, the J call TRBJ2-2; D is possibly TRBD1 or TRBD2 (6 bases each). Per germline, CDR1 SGHNT and CDR2 YYREEE (reference sequence). Trimming removed 7 bases from V and 5 bases from J, with 12 bases in between. This CDR3 contains 13 residues. CDR3 DNA sequence: TGTGCCAGCGAAGGAGGGGGTACCGGGGAGCTGTTTTTT. Its translation: CASEGGGTGELFF. Using reference TRBV5-4 and TRBJ2-2 for the parts outside the CDR3, the full variable domain is ETGVTQSPTHLIKTRGQQVTLRCSSQSGHNTVSWYQQALGQGPQFIFQYYREEENGRGNFPPRFSGLQFPNYSSELNVNALELDDSALYLCASEGGGTGELFFGEGSRLTVL.

The chain combines TRBV11-3 with TRBJ2-7; D may be TRBD2 (6 bases). The ends were cut back, 4 bases at V and 7 bases at J, with 8 bases in the middle. CDR1 and CDR2 from the germline V gene are SGHNT and YENEEA. The CDR3 has 11 residues. CDR3 DNA: TGTGCCAGCAGCTACGGGAGAGAGCAGTACTTC. This encodes CASSYGREQYF.

The rearrangement links TRBV30 to TRBJ2-7; 10 bases fit TRBD1. V lost 2 bases to trimming and J lost 3 bases; unmatched junction nucleotides: 4. CDR1 GTSNPN and CDR2 SVGIG come from the germline V gene (reference sequence). This CDR3 contains 14 residues. The CDR3 here is CAWSPGQGNYEQYF. CDR3 coding DNA: TGTGCCTGGAGTCCGGGACAGGGGAACTACGAGCAGTACTTC.

By share of the sample, this clone is hyperexpanded. J is TRBJ1-2 and V is TRBV28, with D hard to call. The V end lost 7 bases, the J end lost 5 bases, and 17 bases lay between the germline ends. CDR3 length equals 14 residues. CDR1 is MDHEN, CDR2 SYDVKM, per germline. This CDR3 reads CASKQTALGYGYTF. The CDR3 region has the DNA TGTGCCAGCAAACAGACGGCGTTGGGATATGGCTACACCTTC.

This clone was detected ten times or more. V is TRBV2 and J is TRBJ1-1; D gene ambiguous. V was trimmed by 5 bases and J by 8 bases, leaving 6 bases between them. This CDR3 contains 10 residues. The V gene's germline CDR1 is SNHLY and CDR2 FYNNEI. CDR3 loop: CASSIGEAFF. The CDR3 DNA follows: TGTGCCAGCAGTATAGGGGAAGCTTTCTTT.

This chain uses TRBV6-4 with TRBJ2-3; D is possibly TRBD1 or TRBD2 (5 bases each). The V end was cut by 4 bases, the J end by 1 base, with 15 bases between. CDR3 length: 16 residues. Germline CDR1 reads MRHNA; CDR2 reads SNTAGT. Here the CDR3 reads CASSVGDLDGTDTQYF. The CDR3 DNA reads as TGTGCCAGCAGTGTTGGGGACCTGGACGGCACAGATACGCAGTATTTT.

CDR3 amino acids: CASSQAAGGSGANVLTF. The CDR3 region has the DNA TGCGCCAGCAGCCAGGCCGCAGGGGGCTCTGGGGCCAACGTCCTGACTTTC. The gene calls are TRBV4-3 and TRBJ2-6, with 7 bases lining up with TRBD1. The CDR3 runs to 17 residues. V shed 3 bases and J 0 bases; nucleotides not matched to a gene: 5. CDR1 is LGHNA, CDR2 YSLEER, per germline.

The chain employs TRBV4-3 and TRBJ1-5; perhaps TRBD1 as D (5 bases). The V and J ends lost 0 bases and 2 bases respectively, with 11 bases between them. This CDR3 has 16 amino acids. Looked up from germline, CDR1 is LGHNA and CDR2 is YSLEER. CDR3 amino acids: CASSQDWGTGNQPQHF. As DNA, the CDR3 is TGCGCCAGCAGCCAAGATTGGGGGACTGGCAATCAGCCCCAGCATTTT.